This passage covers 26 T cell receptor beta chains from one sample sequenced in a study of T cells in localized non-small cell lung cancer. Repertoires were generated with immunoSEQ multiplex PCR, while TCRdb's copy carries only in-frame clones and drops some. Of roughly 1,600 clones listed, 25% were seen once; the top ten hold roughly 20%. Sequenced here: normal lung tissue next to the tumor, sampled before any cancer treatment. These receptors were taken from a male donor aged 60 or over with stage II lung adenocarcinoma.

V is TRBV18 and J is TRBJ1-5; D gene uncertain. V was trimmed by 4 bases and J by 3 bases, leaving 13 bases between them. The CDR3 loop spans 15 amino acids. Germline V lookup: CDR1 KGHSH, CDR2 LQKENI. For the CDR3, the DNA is TGTGCCAGCTCACAGGCAGGTTCCATCAATCAGCCCCAGCATTTT. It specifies CASSQAGSINQPQHF.

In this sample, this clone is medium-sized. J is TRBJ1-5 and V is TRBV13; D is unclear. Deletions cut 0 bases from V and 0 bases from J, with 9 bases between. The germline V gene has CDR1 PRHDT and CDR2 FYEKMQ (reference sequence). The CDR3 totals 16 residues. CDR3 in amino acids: CASSLGGGRSNQPQHF. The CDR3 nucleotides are TGTGCCAGCAGCTTAGGCGGAGGGCGTAGCAATCAGCCCCAGCATTTT.

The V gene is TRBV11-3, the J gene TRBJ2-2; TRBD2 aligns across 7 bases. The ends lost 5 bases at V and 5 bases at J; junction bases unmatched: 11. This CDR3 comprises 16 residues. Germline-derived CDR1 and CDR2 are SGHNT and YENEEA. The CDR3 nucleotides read TGTGCCAGCAGCCCGGAGGGAGGGCGGAGAACCGGGGAGCTGTTTTTT. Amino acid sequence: CASSPEGGRRTGELFF. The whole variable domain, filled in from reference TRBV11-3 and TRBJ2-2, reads EAGVVQSPRYKIIEKKQPVAFWCNPISGHNTLYWYLQNLGQGPELLIRYENEEAVDDSQLPKDRFSAERLKGVDSTLKIQPAELGDSAVYLCASSPEGGRRTGELFFGEGSRLTVL.

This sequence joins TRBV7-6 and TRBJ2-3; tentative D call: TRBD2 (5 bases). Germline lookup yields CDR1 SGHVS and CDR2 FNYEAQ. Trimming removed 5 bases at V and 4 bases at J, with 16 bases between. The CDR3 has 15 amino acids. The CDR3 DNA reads TGTGCCAGCAGCCCCCGCCCCGTCGGGGCAGATACGCAGTATTTT. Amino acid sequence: CASSPRPVGADTQYF. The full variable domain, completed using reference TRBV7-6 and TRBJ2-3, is GAGVSQSPRYKVTKRGQDVALRCDPISGHVSLYWYRQALGQGPEFLTYFNYEAQQDKSGLPNDRFSAERPEGSISTLTIQRTEQRDSAMYRCASSPRPVGADTQYFGPGTRLTVL.

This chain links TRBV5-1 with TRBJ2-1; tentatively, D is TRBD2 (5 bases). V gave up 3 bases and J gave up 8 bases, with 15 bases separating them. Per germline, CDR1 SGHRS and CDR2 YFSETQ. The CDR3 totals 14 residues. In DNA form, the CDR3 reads TGCGCCAGCAGCTCGGCCCGGGCTAGCTATGAGCAGTTCTTC. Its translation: CASSSARASYEQFF.

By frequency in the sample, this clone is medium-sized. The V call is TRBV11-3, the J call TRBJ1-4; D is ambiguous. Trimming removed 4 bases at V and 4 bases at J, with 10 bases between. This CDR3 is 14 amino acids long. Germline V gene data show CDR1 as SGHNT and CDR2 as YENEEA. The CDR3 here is CASSSTVINEKLFF. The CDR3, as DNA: TGTGCCAGCAGCTCTACAGTCATTAATGAAAAACTGTTTTTT.

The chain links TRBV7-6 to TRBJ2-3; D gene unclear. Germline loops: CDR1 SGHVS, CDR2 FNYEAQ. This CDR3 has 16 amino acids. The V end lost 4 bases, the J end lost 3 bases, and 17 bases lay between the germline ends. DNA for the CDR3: TGTGCCAGCAGCTGGACGCAGTGGTCTGGGACAGATACGCAGTATTTT. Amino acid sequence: CASSWTQWSGTDTQYF.

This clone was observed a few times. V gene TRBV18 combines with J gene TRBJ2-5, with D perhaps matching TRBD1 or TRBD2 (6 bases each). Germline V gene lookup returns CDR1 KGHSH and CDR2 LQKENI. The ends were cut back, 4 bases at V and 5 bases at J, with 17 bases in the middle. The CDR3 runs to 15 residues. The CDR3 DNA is TGTGCCAGCTCACGTAGGACAGTAGCGGTGGAGACCCAGTACTTC. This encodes CASSRRTVAVETQYF. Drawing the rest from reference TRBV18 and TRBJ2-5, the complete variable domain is NAGVMQNPRHLVRRRGQEARLRCSPMKGHSHVYWYRQLPEEGLKFMVYLQKENIIDESGMPKERFSAEFPKEGPSILRIQQVVRGDSAAYFCASSRRTVAVETQYFGPGTRLLVL.

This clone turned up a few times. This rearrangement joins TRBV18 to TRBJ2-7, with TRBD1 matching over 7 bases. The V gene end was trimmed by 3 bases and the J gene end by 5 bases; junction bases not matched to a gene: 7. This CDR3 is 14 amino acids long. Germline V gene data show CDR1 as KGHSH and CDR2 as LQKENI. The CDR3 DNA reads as TGTGCCAGCTCACCTACAGGGGCGGCCAACGAGCAGTACTTC. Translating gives CASSPTGAANEQYF.

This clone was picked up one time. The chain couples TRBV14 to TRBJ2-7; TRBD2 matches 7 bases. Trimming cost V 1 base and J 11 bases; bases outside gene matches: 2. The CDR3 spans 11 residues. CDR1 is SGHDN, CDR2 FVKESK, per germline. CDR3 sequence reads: CASSQAGGKYF. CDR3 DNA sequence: TGTGCCAGCAGCCAAGCCGGGGGGAAGTACTTC.

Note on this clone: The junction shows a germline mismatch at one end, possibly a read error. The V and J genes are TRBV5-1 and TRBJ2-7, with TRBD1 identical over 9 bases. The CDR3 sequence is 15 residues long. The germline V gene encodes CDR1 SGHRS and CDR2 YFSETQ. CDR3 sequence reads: CASTLGTGFTYEQYF. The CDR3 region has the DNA TGCGCCAGCACCTTGGGGACAGGGTTCACCTACGAGCAGTACTTC.

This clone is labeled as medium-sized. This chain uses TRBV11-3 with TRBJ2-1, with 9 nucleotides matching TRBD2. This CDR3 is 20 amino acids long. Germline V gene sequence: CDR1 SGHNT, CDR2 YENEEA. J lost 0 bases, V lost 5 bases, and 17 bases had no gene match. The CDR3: CASSQGPSGGTLSSYNEQFF. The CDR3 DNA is TGTGCCAGCAGCCAAGGTCCCAGCGGGGGGACCTTAAGCTCCTACAATGAGCAGTTCTTC.

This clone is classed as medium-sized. CDR3 sequence reads: CASSVDMRLVRGYTF. CDR3 DNA: TGTGCCAGCAGCGTAGATATGAGGCTCGTACGTGGCTACACCTTC. The gene calls are TRBV9 and TRBJ1-2; no firm D call. Germline values: CDR1 SGDLS, CDR2 YYNGEE. This CDR3 contains 15 residues. Between the trimmed V and J ends, which lost 0 bases and 7 bases, there was a span of 16 bases.

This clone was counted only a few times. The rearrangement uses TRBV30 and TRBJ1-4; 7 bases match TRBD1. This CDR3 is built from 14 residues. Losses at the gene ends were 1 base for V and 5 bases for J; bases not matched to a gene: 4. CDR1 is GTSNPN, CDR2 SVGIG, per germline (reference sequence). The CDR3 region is CAWSGTGYNEKLFF. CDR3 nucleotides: TGTGCCTGGAGTGGGACAGGCTACAATGAAAAACTGTTTTTT.

The DNA for the CDR3 is TGTGCCAGTAGTGTCGGGACGGCTAGCAATCAGCCCCAGCATTTT. This translates into CASSVGTASNQPQHF. The chain joins TRBV19 to TRBJ1-5, with a tentative D call TRBD1 (5 bases). The V end lost 5 bases, the J end lost 0 bases, and 11 bases lay between the germline ends. The CDR3 covers 15 residues. Germline V gene lookup returns CDR1 LNHDA and CDR2 SQIVND (reference sequence).

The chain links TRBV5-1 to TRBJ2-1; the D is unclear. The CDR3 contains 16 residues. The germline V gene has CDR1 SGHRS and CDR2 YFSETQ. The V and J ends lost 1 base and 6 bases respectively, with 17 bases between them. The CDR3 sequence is CASSLSPAILSNEQFF. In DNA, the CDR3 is TGCGCCAGCAGCTTGTCCCCCGCCATCCTCAGCAATGAGCAGTTCTTC.

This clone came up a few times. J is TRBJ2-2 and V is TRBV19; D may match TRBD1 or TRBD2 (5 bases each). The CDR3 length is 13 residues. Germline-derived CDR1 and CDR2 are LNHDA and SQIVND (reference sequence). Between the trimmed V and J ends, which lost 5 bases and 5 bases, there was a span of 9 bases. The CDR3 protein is CASSYGGTGELFF. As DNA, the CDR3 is TGTGCCAGTAGTTATGGGGGTACCGGGGAGCTGTTTTTT.

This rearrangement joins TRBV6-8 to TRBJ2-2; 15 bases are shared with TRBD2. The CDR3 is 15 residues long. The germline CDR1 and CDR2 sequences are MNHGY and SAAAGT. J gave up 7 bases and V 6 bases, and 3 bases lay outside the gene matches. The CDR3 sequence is CASRGTSGGIGELFF. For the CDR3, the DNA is TGTGCCAGCAGAGGGACTAGCGGGGGGATCGGGGAGCTGTTTTTT.

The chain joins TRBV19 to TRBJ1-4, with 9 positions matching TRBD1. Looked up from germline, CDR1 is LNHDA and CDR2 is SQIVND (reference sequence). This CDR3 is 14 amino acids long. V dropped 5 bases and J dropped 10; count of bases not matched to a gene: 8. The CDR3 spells CASSVPGQGPKLFF. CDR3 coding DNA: TGTGCCAGTAGTGTTCCGGGACAGGGCCCAAAACTGTTTTTT.

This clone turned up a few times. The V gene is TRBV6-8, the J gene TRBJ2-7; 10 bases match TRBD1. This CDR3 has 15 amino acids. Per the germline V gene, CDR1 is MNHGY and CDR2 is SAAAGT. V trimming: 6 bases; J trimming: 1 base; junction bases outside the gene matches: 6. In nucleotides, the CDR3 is TGTGCCAGCAGCTCAGGGACAGGGGAATCCTACGAGCAGTACTTC. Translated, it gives CASSSGTGESYEQYF.

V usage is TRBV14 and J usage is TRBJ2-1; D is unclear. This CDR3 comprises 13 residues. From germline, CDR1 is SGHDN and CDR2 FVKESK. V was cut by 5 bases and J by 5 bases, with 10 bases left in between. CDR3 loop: CASSGRRHNEQFF. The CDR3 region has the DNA TGTGCCAGCAGCGGACGACGGCACAATGAGCAGTTCTTC.

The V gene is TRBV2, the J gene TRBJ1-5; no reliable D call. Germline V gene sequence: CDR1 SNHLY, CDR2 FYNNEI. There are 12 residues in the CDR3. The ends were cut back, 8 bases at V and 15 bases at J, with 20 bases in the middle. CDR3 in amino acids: CASDTPGVPRHF. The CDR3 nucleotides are TGTGCCAGCGATACCCCCGGGGTCCCTAGGCATTTT.

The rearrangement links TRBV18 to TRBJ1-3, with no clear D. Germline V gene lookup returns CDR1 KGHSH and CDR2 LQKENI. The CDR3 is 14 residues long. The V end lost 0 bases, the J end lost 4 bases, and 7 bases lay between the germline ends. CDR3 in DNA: TGTGCCAGCTCACCACCCCTCATGGGAAACACCATATATTTT. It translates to CASSPPLMGNTIYF.

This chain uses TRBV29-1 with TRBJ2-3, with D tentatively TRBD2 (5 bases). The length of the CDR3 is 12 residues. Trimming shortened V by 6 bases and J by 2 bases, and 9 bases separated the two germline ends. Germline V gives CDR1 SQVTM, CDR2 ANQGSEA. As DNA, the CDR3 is TGCAGCGTGGGAGAGAACACAGATACGCAGTATTTT. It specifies CSVGENTDTQYF.

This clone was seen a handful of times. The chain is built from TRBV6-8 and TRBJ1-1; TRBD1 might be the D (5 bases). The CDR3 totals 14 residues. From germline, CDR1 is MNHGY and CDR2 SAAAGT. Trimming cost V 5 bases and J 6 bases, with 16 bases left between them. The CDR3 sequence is CASSPQGRGAEAFF. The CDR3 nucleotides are TGTGCCAGCAGTCCCCAAGGGAGGGGCGCTGAAGCTTTCTTT.

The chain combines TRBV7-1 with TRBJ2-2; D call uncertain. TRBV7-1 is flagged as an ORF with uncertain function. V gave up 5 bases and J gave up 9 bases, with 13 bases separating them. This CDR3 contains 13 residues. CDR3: CASSQDSRRELFF. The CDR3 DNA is TGTGCCAGCAGCCAAGACTCCAGGCGGGAGCTGTTTTTT.